This is a list of T cell receptor beta chains from one sample in a study of T cells in Graves' hyperthyroidism and ophthalmopathy. MiXCR, run by TCRdb on the multiplex PCR reads, gives a single entry per CDR3 protein. The data hold about 560,000 distinct CDR3 sequences, with approximately 16% observed a single time. Sequencing was done on a sample of blood. These receptor sequences come from a young woman with Graves' hyperthyroidism. CDR3s include the opening cysteine and the closing phenylalanine or tryptophan. A D gene is named only where the DNA matches it firmly. Size values are once, few and many counts, or a class for expanded clones, and some rows have none.

V gene	clone size	J gene	D gene	CDR3 DNA	CDR3 protein
TRBV20-1	NA	TRBJ2-5	TRBD1	TGCAGTGCTCCACCGAGGACAGGCGGTCGCGAGACCCAGTACTTC	CSAPPRTGGRETQYF
TRBV9	NA	TRBJ2-1	TRBD1	TGTGCCAGCAGCGTATTTGGGACAGACATGGCAATGGGCTCCTACAATGAGCAGTTCTTC	CASSVFGTDMAMGSYNEQFF
TRBV2	many	TRBJ2-5	NA	TGTGCCAGCAGGCGGACAGAAGAGACCCAGTACTTC	CASRRTEETQYF
TRBV6-1	NA	TRBJ1-1	NA	TGTGCCAGCATCGACTCGGAAAGGGGCCGGGTGAACACTGAAGCTTTCTTT	CASIDSERGRVNTEAFF
TRBV5-1	many	TRBJ1-2	NA	TGCGCCAGCAGTTTTGACAGGATCGTAGGTGGCTACACCTTC	CASSFDRIVGGYTF
TRBV12-3/TRBV12-4	many	TRBJ1-1	NA	TGTGCCAGCAGTGTCAGGACGAACACTGAAGCTTTCTTT	CASSVRTNTEAFF
TRBV3-1	few	TRBJ2-3	TRBD1	TGTGCCAGCAGCCAAGGTGGGACAGGGGGCAAAGGGTACACAGATACGCAGTATTTT	CASSQGGTGGKGYTDTQYF
TRBV20-1	NA	TRBJ2-3	TRBD2	TGCAGTACATTGATCGAGGCGGGGGGATATCAGGATACGCAGTATTTT	CSTLIEAGGYQDTQYF
TRBV14	few	TRBJ1-1	NA	TGTGCCAGCAGCCAAGTTCTCACGGAAGCTTTCTTT	CASSQVLTEAFF
TRBV11-2	many	TRBJ2-5	TRBD1	TGTGCCAGCAGTCAAACGGGACAGACGGTACAAGAGACCCAGTACTTC	CASSQTGQTVQETQYF
TRBV7-6	many	TRBJ2-5	NA	TGTGCCAGCAGCTTATCAAGAGAGACCCAGTACTTC	CASSLSRETQYF